This paragraph covers one T cell receptor (beta chain) sequence. The data belong to a study of blood T cell repertoires in COVID-19. A Seattle source enrolled patients during active infection and followed them longitudinally. Germline V lookup: CDR1 SGHVS, CDR2 FQNEAQ. The CDR3 extends over 15 amino acids. The germline V and J ends were trimmed by 5 bases and 4 bases, with 17 bases remaining between them. The table came from immunoSEQ multiplex PCR; TCRdb's copy has only in-frame clones and leaves some out. This table has roughly 180,000 clones, 79% appearing once. The sequence came from a woman aged 55-75 years with COVID-19, enrolled during active disease. Material: peripheral blood. V gene TRBV7-8 combines with J gene TRBJ2-5; TRBD1 might be the D (7 bases). In DNA form, the CDR3 reads TGTGCCAGCAGCCGTGCACAGGGGCGGGGAGAGACCCAGTACTTC. Amino acids: CASSRAQGRGETQYF.